The 31 T cell receptor beta chains presented below share a single source sample, sequenced in a study of control samples from healthy donors and cancer patients. Sequencing used immunoSEQ multiplex PCR; TCRdb keeps in-frame clones, though not all of them. This repertoire includes approximately 190,000 clones. What was sequenced was blood. Receptors originate from a woman in her 30s in good health.

The rearrangement links TRBV5-1 to TRBJ1-1; D remains unclear. Trimming removed 3 bases at V and 6 bases at J, with 12 bases between. Per the germline V gene, CDR1 is SGHRS and CDR2 is YFSETQ. CDR3 length: 13 amino acids. In DNA form, the CDR3 reads TGCGCCAGCAGCTCGGACGGGTTCGCTGAAGCTTTCTTT. Encoded protein: CASSSDGFAEAFF.

V and J are TRBV6-5 and TRBJ1-1, with TRBD1 matching over 8 bases. The germline gives CDR1 MNHEY, CDR2 SVGAGI. This CDR3 comprises 14 residues. J was trimmed by 4 bases and V by 2 bases; bases with no gene match: 3. Here the CDR3 DNA reads TGTGCCAGCAGTTACACTACAGGGGGCACTGAAGCTTTCTTT. Its protein is CASSYTTGGTEAFF.

The chain employs TRBV24-1 and TRBJ1-2; perhaps TRBD1 as D (6 bases). This CDR3 has 15 amino acids. Germline values: CDR1 KGHDR, CDR2 SFDVKD. V lost 4 bases, J lost 0 bases, and 11 bases lay in between. CDR3 loop: CATSDGDIPNYGYTF. The CDR3 DNA reads TGTGCCACCAGTGACGGGGACATACCTAACTATGGCTACACCTTC.

J is TRBJ2-5 and V is TRBV5-6, with no clear D. CDR3 length: 12 amino acids. Looked up from germline, CDR1 is SGHDT and CDR2 is YYEEEE. Trimming left V 1 base short and J 4 bases short, with 5 bases between. CDR3 DNA sequence: TGTGCCAGCAGCTTGCAGATAGAGACCCAGTACTTC. Translated, it gives CASSLQIETQYF.

This chain uses TRBV11-2 with TRBJ1-2, with D possibly matching TRBD1 (6 bases). The CDR3 has 16 amino acids. Trimming removed 5 bases at V and 0 bases at J, with 16 bases between. CDR1 is SGHAT, CDR2 FQNNGV, per germline. CDR3 bases: TGTGCCAGCAGCCTAAATGGACAGTTAGCTAACTATGGCTACACCTTC. This codes for CASSLNGQLANYGYTF.

The chain uses TRBV7-6 and TRBJ1-5; D might be TRBD1 (6 bases). The CDR3 covers 15 residues. CDR1 is SGHVS, CDR2 FNYEAQ, per germline. Deletions cut 4 bases from V and 3 bases from J, with 13 bases between. DNA of the CDR3: TGTGCCAGCAGCTCCATGGGACACCACAATCAGCCCCAGCATTTT. It codes for CASSSMGHHNQPQHF.

J is TRBJ1-6 and V is TRBV2, with TRBD1 matching over 9 bases. This CDR3 has 15 residues. The V gene end was trimmed by 6 bases and the J gene end by 9 bases; junction bases not matched to a gene: 9. CDR1 is SNHLY, CDR2 FYNNEI, per germline. CDR3 DNA sequence: TGTGCCAGCAGAGGGGACAGGGAGAGCGGTTCACCCCTCCACTTT. This codes for CASRGDRESGSPLHF.

The chain links TRBV5-1 to TRBJ2-7; no firm D call. Per the germline V gene, CDR1 is SGHRS and CDR2 is YFSETQ. With 0 bases removed from V and 3 bases from J, the gap between germline ends came to 7 bases. CDR3 size: 13 residues. CDR3 nucleotides: TGCGCCAGCAGCTTGGCCGGGTTCTACGAGCAGTACTTC. Its translation: CASSLAGFYEQYF.

V gene TRBV24-1 combines with J gene TRBJ2-2; 9 positions match TRBD2. Germline assignment: CDR1 KGHDR and CDR2 SFDVKD. V was pared by 1 base and J by 5 bases, with 7 bases of the junction left unmatched. CDR3 length: 17 amino acids. Written as DNA, the CDR3 is TGTGCCACCAGTGATTTTATGGCTAGCGGGGAAACCGGGGAGCTGTTTTTT. This gives the protein CATSDFMASGETGELFF.

The J gene is TRBJ2-2, the V gene TRBV18, with 11 bases lining up with TRBD1. Looked up from germline, CDR1 is KGHSH and CDR2 is LQKENI. This CDR3 spans 17 amino acids. Trimming removed 2 bases from V and 6 bases from J; junction bases left unmatched: 8. The CDR3: CASSPVVGTGGSGELFF. CDR3 nucleotide sequence: TGTGCCAGCTCACCAGTGGTCGGGACAGGGGGATCCGGGGAGCTGTTTTTT. Supplemented by reference TRBV18 and TRBJ2-2, the full variable domain reads NAGVMQNPRHLVRRRGQEARLRCSPMKGHSHVYWYRQLPEEGLKFMVYLQKENIIDESGMPKERFSAEFPKEGPSILRIQQVVRGDSAAYFCASSPVVGTGGSGELFFGEGSRLTVL.

The chain combines TRBV6-5 with TRBJ2-5; weak D call: TRBD2 (5 bases). Germline CDR1 is MNHEY and CDR2 is SVGAGI. Trimming took 2 bases from V and 9 from J, leaving 7 bases between them. This CDR3 is 11 amino acids long. The CDR3 sequence is CASSYLGAQYF. In nucleotides, the CDR3 is TGTGCCAGCAGTTACCTCGGGGCCCAGTACTTC.

The V and J genes are TRBV28 and TRBJ2-7; the match to TRBD1 covers 9 bases. J gave up 7 bases and V 6 bases, and 7 bases lay outside the gene matches. The CDR3 has 13 residues. Germline values: CDR1 MDHEN, CDR2 SYDVKM. The CDR3 spells CASRQTGGSEQYF. As DNA, the CDR3 is TGTGCCAGCAGGCAAACAGGGGGCAGTGAGCAGTACTTC.

This rearrangement joins TRBV11-2 to TRBJ2-1; 13 bases align to TRBD2. V lost 4 bases and J lost 4; bases outside the gene matches: 4. The CDR3 loop spans 16 amino acids. CDR1 is SGHAT, CDR2 FQNNGV, per germline. CDR3 nucleotide sequence: TGTGCCAGCAGCTCCCTGACTAGCGGGAGGTACAATGAGCAGTTCTTC. Translated: CASSSLTSGRYNEQFF.

The V and J genes are TRBV9 and TRBJ1-4; D is unclear. This CDR3 comprises 13 residues. Trimming left V 4 bases short and J 8 bases short, with 12 bases between. Germline values: CDR1 SGDLS, CDR2 YYNGEE. The CDR3 reads CASSPRQREKLFF. The CDR3, as DNA: TGTGCCAGCAGCCCACGACAAAGAGAAAAACTGTTTTTT.

The V call is TRBV7-9, the J call TRBJ2-7; D is uncertain. Between the trimmed V and J ends, which lost 5 bases and 2 bases, there was a span of 7 bases. The CDR3 spans 12 residues. Looked up from germline, CDR1 is SEHNR and CDR2 is FQNEAQ (reference sequence). Here the CDR3 DNA reads TGTGCCAGCAGCCCCCCGGCCTACGAGCAGTACTTC. Translated: CASSPPAYEQYF.

This chain links TRBV7-3 with TRBJ1-2; no definite D call. The CDR3 has 13 residues. CDR1 is SGHTA, CDR2 FQGTGA, per germline. V lost 6 bases and J 2 bases, leaving 10 bases between the germline ends. The CDR3, as DNA: TGTGCCAGCAGTTCCGGGATGAACTATGGCTACACCTTC. This encodes CASSSGMNYGYTF.

The chain links TRBV19 to TRBJ2-7; D not certain. Per the germline V gene, CDR1 is LNHDA and CDR2 is SQIVND (reference sequence). Deletions cut 1 base from V and 6 bases from J, with 7 bases between. This CDR3 comprises 12 residues. CDR3 amino acids: CASSIGTGEQYF. CDR3 nucleotide sequence: TGTGCCAGTAGTATAGGGACGGGCGAGCAGTACTTC.

V gene TRBV4-1 combines with J gene TRBJ2-3; 7 bases line up with TRBD1. Germline CDR1 and CDR2: MGHRA and YSYEKL. The V gene end was trimmed by 3 bases and the J gene end by 1 base; junction bases not matched to a gene: 4. This CDR3 has 15 amino acids. In DNA form, the CDR3 reads TGCGCCAGCAGCCATCGGACAGGACGCACAGATACGCAGTATTTT. It encodes CASSHRTGRTDTQYF.

The chain uses TRBV5-8 and TRBJ1-4, with 8 bases aligning to TRBD1. The CDR3 sequence is 17 residues long. The V segment lost 2 bases and the J segment 10 bases; nucleotides outside the gene matches: 16. CDR1 and CDR2 from the germline V gene are SGHTS and YDEGEE. CDR3 amino acids: CASSLATSDRDVGKLFF. CDR3 DNA sequence: TGTGCCAGCAGCTTAGCGACCTCGGACAGGGATGTAGGAAAACTGTTTTTT.

As DNA, the CDR3 is TGTGCCTGGAGTATAGGTGGGACAGGGGATCAGCCCCAGCATTTT. This sequence encodes CAWSIGGTGDQPQHF. The chain carries TRBV30 and TRBJ1-5; 10 bases agree with TRBD1. V dropped 2 bases and J dropped 5; count of bases not matched to a gene: 6. CDR1 GTSNPN and CDR2 SVGIG come from the germline V gene (reference sequence). The CDR3 covers 15 residues.

This chain joins TRBV4-2 and TRBJ1-6; 8 bases line up with TRBD1. The V segment lost 1 base and the J segment 9 bases; nucleotides outside the gene matches: 11. This CDR3 contains 17 residues. Germline V gene lookup returns CDR1 LGHNA and CDR2 YNFKEQ. In DNA, the CDR3 is TGTGCCAGCAGCCAAGTTGGTCGAGGACAGGGTGGTTCACCCCTCCACTTT. Translating gives CASSQVGRGQGGSPLHF.

This sequence joins TRBV6-6 and TRBJ1-2, with a weak D call TRBD1 (6 bases). The CDR3 runs to 14 residues. Germline V lookup: CDR1 MNHNY, CDR2 SVGAGI (reference sequence). With 4 bases removed from V and 8 bases from J, the gap between germline ends came to 17 bases. The CDR3 nucleotides read TGTGCCAGCAGTTCCGCAGGGGCGCAAGAGGGCTACACCTTC. The encoded protein is CASSSAGAQEGYTF.

The V and J genes are TRBV6-4 and TRBJ2-3; the match to TRBD2 covers 8 bases. This CDR3 is built from 15 residues. From germline, CDR1 is MRHNA and CDR2 SNTAGT. The J segment lost 4 bases and the V segment lost 8 bases, leaving 11 bases of the junction unmatched. The CDR3 region has the DNA TGTGCCAGCCGGTGGAGCGGGGGACCAGCAGATACGCAGTATTTT. It specifies CASRWSGGPADTQYF.

The CDR3 is CASSPLISGENQPQHF. In nucleotides, the CDR3 is TGTGCCAGCAGTCCGCTAATTTCAGGGGAGAATCAGCCCCAGCATTTT. This sequence joins TRBV27 and TRBJ1-5; possibly TRBD1 for D (6 bases). The CDR3 is 16 amino acids. Germline V gene sequence: CDR1 MNHEY, CDR2 SMNVEV (reference sequence). Between the trimmed V and J ends, which lost 5 bases and 4 bases, there was a span of 18 bases.

The chain joins TRBV30 to TRBJ1-5; no definite D call. CDR1 and CDR2 from the germline V gene are GTSNPN and SVGIG (reference sequence). This CDR3 is 14 amino acids long. Trimming shortened V by 1 base and J by 3 bases, and 10 bases separated the two germline ends. The CDR3 protein is CAWSDWQNNQPQHF. DNA of the CDR3: TGTGCCTGGAGTGATTGGCAAAACAATCAGCCCCAGCATTTT.

The chain carries TRBV19 and TRBJ2-5; D is unclear. The CDR3 sequence is 15 residues long. Germline V gene lookup returns CDR1 LNHDA and CDR2 SQIVND (reference sequence). V lost 5 bases and J 1 base, leaving 14 bases between the germline ends. CDR3 DNA sequence: TGTGCCAGTAGTCAGAGGCTGGGCACCCAAGAGACCCAGTACTTC. It specifies CASSQRLGTQETQYF.

The J gene is TRBJ1-1, the V gene TRBV5-1; 8 nucleotides line up with TRBD1. Trimming took 3 bases from V and 2 from J; bases not matched to a gene: 18. CDR1 and CDR2 (germline): SGHRS, YFSETQ. The CDR3 sequence is 19 residues long. CDR3 DNA: TGCGCCAGCAGCTACCTCTTTACCCGGGACAGGATTCTCAACACTGAAGCTTTCTTT. It translates to CASSYLFTRDRILNTEAFF. The full variable domain, in which reference TRBV5-1 and TRBJ1-1 provide the parts outside the CDR3, is KAGVTQTPRYLIKTRGQQVTLSCSPISGHRSVSWYQQTPGQGLQFLFEYFSETQRNKGNFPGRFSGRQFSNSRSEMNVSTLELGDSALYLCASSYLFTRDRILNTEAFFGQGTRLTVV.

This chain uses TRBV3-1 (or the pseudogene TRBV3-2) with TRBJ1-3; 8 bases match TRBD1. Germline V gives CDR1 LGHDT, CDR2 YNNKEL (reference sequence). This CDR3 spans 14 amino acids. With 11 bases clipped from V and 5 bases from J, the junction kept 11 bases outside the gene matches. The CDR3 protein is CADPRDRMRNTIYF. The CDR3 nucleotides read TGTGCCGACCCCCGGGACAGGATGAGAAACACCATATATTTT.

As DNA, the CDR3 is TGTGCCAGCAGTTTATCGGACCAGGGTCCCCAGCATTTT. Translated: CASSLSDQGPQHF. The chain combines TRBV12-3 or TRBV12-4 with TRBJ1-5, with D perhaps TRBD1 (5 bases). The CDR3 runs 13 residues. Trimming pared 2 bases from V and 10 bases from J, leaving 12 bases between.

The V call is TRBV4-1, the J call TRBJ1-1, with a weak D call TRBD1 (5 bases). Germline V CDR1 and CDR2: MGHRA, YSYEKL. The CDR3 is 15 amino acids. V shed 2 bases and J shed 5 bases, with 15 bases lying between them. The DNA for the CDR3 is TGCGCCAGCAGCCAACTGCGGACGGGGGATACTGAAGCTTTCTTT. Its translation: CASSQLRTGDTEAFF.

This chain joins TRBV6-5 and TRBJ1-1; unclear D gene. The CDR3 contains 14 residues. The germline V and J ends were trimmed by 2 bases and 9 bases, with 16 bases remaining between them. Germline lookup yields CDR1 MNHEY and CDR2 SVGAGI. The CDR3: CASSYPRFGGKAFF. The CDR3 nucleotides read TGTGCCAGCAGTTACCCGCGATTCGGCGGCAAAGCTTTCTTT.